This T cell receptor beta chain comes out of a study of blood T cell repertoires in COVID-19. Study-level information: Italy, Spain and the United States were the sources of the convalescent and acute COVID-19 samples. Sources were T cells, B-cell-depleted T cells, or PBMCs; the material itself was cDNA or gDNA.

Germline V gives CDR1 MDHEN, CDR2 SYDVKM. The junction had 6 bases not matched to a gene; V was cut back by 2 bases and J by 4 bases. This CDR3 has 17 residues. Assay: immunoSEQ multiplex PCR; the TCRdb copy retains only in-frame clones and omits some. The sample holds approximately 83,000 clones, 60% to 85% seen once. Sequenced: peripheral blood. The clonotype was recovered from a woman aged 80 or older with acute or convalescent COVID-19. The V call is TRBV28, the J call TRBJ2-1; TRBD2 matches at 12 bases. The CDR3 protein is CASSLRLAGGRYNEQFF. DNA for the CDR3: TGTGCCAGCAGTTTACGGCTAGCGGGAGGGAGGTACAATGAGCAGTTCTTC.